Below, 27 T cell receptor beta chains from the same sample are listed, as sequenced in a study of cytomegalovirus exposure and HLA in healthy donors. Amplification used 60 Vbeta primers and 13 Jbeta primers. Only in-frame clones appear in the TCRdb table, and some are missing; sequencing was by immunoSEQ multiplex PCR. The data contain 200,000 to 250,000 clones, 75% to 85% of them seen just once; the ten biggest clones take up less than 3.5%. The sample was PBMCs. Receptors were obtained from a woman between 55 and 75 years old in good health and CMV-seropositive.

The gene calls are TRBV6-5 and TRBJ2-2, with D maybe TRBD1 (5 bases). Germline CDR1 reads MNHEY; CDR2 reads SVGAGI. V was trimmed by 1 base and J by 7 bases, leaving 10 bases between them. CDR3 length equals 14 residues. The CDR3 coding sequence is TGTGCCAGCAGTTACTTACCAGGGATCGGGGAGCTGTTTTTT. This encodes CASSYLPGIGELFF.

Concerning this clone itself: Within the sample, other DNA sequences also encode this same CDR3. The rearrangement joins TRBV7-2 to TRBJ2-3; TRBD1 matches at 7 bases. Losses at the gene ends were 5 bases for V and 3 bases for J; bases not matched to a gene: 11. Germline assignment: CDR1 SGHTA and CDR2 FQGNSA. This CDR3 is 16 amino acids long. CDR3 residues: CASSRTTGLGTDTQYF. In DNA form, the CDR3 reads TGTGCCAGCAGCCGCACGACAGGGCTCGGGACAGATACGCAGTATTTT.

The rearrangement uses TRBV6-4 and TRBJ2-7, with 9 positions matching TRBD2. Per germline, CDR1 MRHNA and CDR2 SNTAGT. The CDR3 has 14 residues. Germline trimming cut 0 bases from V and 3 bases from J; bases unmatched to any gene: 0. In DNA form, the CDR3 reads TGTGCCAGCAGTGACTCGACTAGCGGCTACGAGCAGTACTTC. Translating it yields CASSDSTSGYEQYF.

CDR3 in amino acids: CASSTGHGTEAFF. CDR3 DNA sequence: TGCGCCAGCAGTACGGGACACGGCACTGAAGCTTTCTTT. The V and J genes are TRBV5-1 and TRBJ1-1; D possibly corresponds to TRBD1 (6 bases). The germline V gene has CDR1 SGHRS and CDR2 YFSETQ. The CDR3 covers 13 residues. V lost 5 bases to trimming and J lost 4 bases, with 12 bases between them.

V gene TRBV5-4 combines with J gene TRBJ2-5; a possible D gene is TRBD2 (5 bases). The CDR3 is made up of 14 amino acids. Germline V lookup: CDR1 SGHNT, CDR2 YYREEE (reference sequence). The V end was cut by 0 bases, the J end by 4 bases, with 10 bases between. The CDR3 here is CASSLEGGSETQYF. In DNA, the CDR3 is TGTGCCAGCAGCTTGGAAGGAGGATCAGAGACCCAGTACTTC.

This sequence joins TRBV19 and TRBJ1-5, with TRBD1 identical over 8 bases. The CDR3 spans 15 residues. Germline trimming cut 2 bases from V and 7 bases from J; bases unmatched to any gene: 7. Germline CDR1 and CDR2: LNHDA and SQIVND (reference sequence). CDR3 sequence: CASSITTGGGQPQHF. The CDR3 coding sequence is TGTGCCAGTAGTATAACTACAGGGGGTGGCCAGCCCCAGCATTTT. Using reference TRBV19 and TRBJ1-5 for the parts outside the CDR3, the full variable domain is DGGITQSPKYLFRKEGQNVTLSCEQNLNHDAMYWYRQDPGQGLRLIYYSQIVNDFQKGDIAEGYSVSREKKESFPLTVTSAQKNPTAFYLCASSITTGGGQPQHFGDGTRLSIL.

To note about this clone: The sample carries other DNA sequences with the same CDR3. The chain carries TRBV2 and TRBJ2-7, with 9 positions matching TRBD1. Germline V gene lookup returns CDR1 SNHLY and CDR2 FYNNEI. The CDR3 is 12 residues long. With V trimmed by 6 bases and J by 5 bases, 2 bases remained unmatched. CDR3 loop: CASRDRGHEQYF. The CDR3 DNA follows: TGTGCCAGCAGGGACAGGGGCCACGAGCAGTACTTC.

This sequence joins TRBV5-6 and TRBJ2-5; TRBD2 is a possible D gene (7 bases). The V and J ends lost 1 base and 10 bases respectively, with 14 bases between them. CDR3 length equals 13 residues. Germline CDR1 reads SGHDT; CDR2 reads YYEEEE. In DNA form, the CDR3 reads TGTGCCAGCAGCTTGTTCGGGGGGCGAGACCAGTACTTC. Protein sequence: CASSLFGGRDQYF.

This chain links TRBV11-2 with TRBJ1-1; D not certain. The ends were cut back, 5 bases at V and 2 bases at J, with 9 bases in the middle. Germline V gene lookup returns CDR1 SGHAT and CDR2 FQNNGV. This CDR3 is 13 amino acids long. This CDR3 is CASSPQANTEAFF. For the CDR3, the DNA is TGTGCCAGCAGCCCTCAGGCTAACACTGAAGCTTTCTTT.

This sequence joins TRBV5-1 and TRBJ2-1; D might be TRBD2 (6 bases). CDR3 size: 13 residues. V was clipped by 1 base and J by 7 bases, with 9 bases between them. In germline, CDR1 is SGHRS, CDR2 YFSETQ. Written as DNA, the CDR3 is TGCGCCAGCAGCTTGACTAGCTCAAATGAGCAGTTCTTC. Its protein product is CASSLTSSNEQFF.

The chain carries TRBV5-6 and TRBJ1-6; 11 bases align to TRBD1. Germline assignment: CDR1 SGHDT and CDR2 YYEEEE. V shed 4 bases, J shed 7 bases, and the junction held 7 bases outside the gene matches. The CDR3 spans 16 residues. The DNA for the CDR3 is TGTGCCAGCAGCCGGGGACAGGGGGGACCCAATTCACCCCTCCACTTT. Its protein product is CASSRGQGGPNSPLHF.

V usage is TRBV2 and J usage is TRBJ2-3; 9 positions agree with TRBD2. The CDR3 sequence is 13 residues long. V lost 8 bases to trimming and J lost 5 bases; unmatched junction nucleotides: 5. Germline V gives CDR1 SNHLY, CDR2 FYNNEI. CDR3 in amino acids: CASLAGMLDTQYF. Written as DNA, the CDR3 is TGTGCCAGCCTAGCGGGGATGCTAGATACGCAGTATTTT.

The V call is TRBV6-5, the J call TRBJ1-2; D remains unclear. V was pared by 0 bases and J by 3 bases, with 11 bases between. Germline V lookup: CDR1 MNHEY, CDR2 SVGAGI. CDR3 length: 15 residues. The CDR3 DNA reads as TGTGCCAGCAGTTACTCGAAGTACGGGGACTATGGCTACACCTTC. It encodes CASSYSKYGDYGYTF.

Notes on this clone: Other DNA sequences from this sample encode an identical CDR3 as well. The chain has TRBV19 and TRBJ1-4; weak D call: TRBD1 (5 bases). Germline V gives CDR1 LNHDA, CDR2 SQIVND (reference sequence). Deletions cut 5 bases from V and 0 bases from J, with 7 bases between. CDR3 length: 14 amino acids. This CDR3 reads CASSPTATNEKLFF. The CDR3 nucleotides are TGTGCCAGTAGTCCGACAGCAACTAATGAAAAACTGTTTTTT. The full variable domain, its missing parts supplied by reference TRBV19 and TRBJ1-4, is DGGITQSPKYLFRKEGQNVTLSCEQNLNHDAMYWYRQDPGQGLRLIYYSQIVNDFQKGDIAEGYSVSREKKESFPLTVTSAQKNPTAFYLCASSPTATNEKLFFGSGTQLSVL.

This chain's CDR3 is CAISPSGRDGTQYF. In nucleotides, the CDR3 is TGTGCCATCAGTCCTAGCGGGAGAGATGGTACGCAGTATTTT. V usage is TRBV10-3 and J usage is TRBJ2-3; 10 bases fit TRBD2. V shed 5 bases and J 8 bases; nucleotides not matched to a gene: 7. The CDR3 totals 14 residues. Looked up from germline, CDR1 is ENHRY and CDR2 is SYGVKD.

This sequence joins TRBV25-1 and TRBJ2-7; 9 nucleotides agree with TRBD2. V shed 8 bases and J 4 bases; nucleotides not matched to a gene: 6. The CDR3 covers 13 residues. Per germline, CDR1 MGHDK and CDR2 SYGVNS. Written as DNA, the CDR3 is TGTGCCAGCCGCGGTAGCGGGAGTTACGAGCAGTACTTC. Protein: CASRGSGSYEQYF.

The chain recombines TRBV5-1 with TRBJ2-5; D call uncertain. The CDR3 length is 15 residues. Trimming took off 4 bases at V and 5 bases at J, with 18 bases between the two ends. The germline V gene encodes CDR1 SGHRS and CDR2 YFSETQ. CDR3 in amino acids: CASSPANTGGETQYF. The CDR3 coding sequence is TGCGCCAGCAGCCCAGCGAATACTGGTGGGGAGACCCAGTACTTC.

The V and J genes are TRBV7-2 and TRBJ1-2, with D unresolved. The V and J ends lost 5 bases and 2 bases respectively, with 12 bases between them. The germline gives CDR1 SGHTA, CDR2 FQGNSA. This CDR3 is 14 amino acids long. CDR3 sequence reads: CASSPGGMNYGYTF. Written as DNA, the CDR3 is TGTGCCAGCAGCCCCGGCGGGATGAACTATGGCTACACCTTC.

This clone was seen just once. This chain links TRBV29-1 with TRBJ1-3, with D perhaps TRBD1 (5 bases). Trimming cost V 6 bases and J 0 bases, with 6 bases left between them. CDR1 SQVTM and CDR2 ANQGSEA come from the germline V gene. The CDR3 covers 12 residues. The CDR3 loop reads CSVTVSGNTIYF. The CDR3 nucleotides read TGCAGCGTGACAGTCTCTGGAAACACCATATATTTT.

The V call is TRBV29-1, the J call TRBJ2-7, with 9 bases matching TRBD1. Trimming removed 0 bases from V and 3 bases from J; junction bases left unmatched: 6. The CDR3 spans 15 residues. Germline V gene data show CDR1 as SQVTM and CDR2 as ANQGSEA. As DNA, the CDR3 is TGCAGCGTTGAAGACCCGACAGGGGGGGACTACGAGCAGTACTTC. It translates to CSVEDPTGGDYEQYF.

J is TRBJ2-7 and V is TRBV5-5, with 8 bases matching TRBD1. Looked up from germline, CDR1 is SGHKS and CDR2 is YYEKEE (reference sequence). V lost 4 bases to trimming and J lost 6 bases; unmatched junction nucleotides: 9. The CDR3 is 14 amino acids. The CDR3 here is CASSPGTGFGEQYF. As DNA, the CDR3 is TGTGCCAGCAGCCCAGGGACAGGATTCGGCGAGCAGTACTTC.

The chain joins TRBV11-3 to TRBJ1-1; D might be TRBD1 (5 bases). CDR3 length: 14 amino acids. V lost 6 bases, J lost 5 bases, and 16 bases lay in between. Germline CDR1 reads SGHNT; CDR2 reads YENEEA. The CDR3 sequence: CASSAGAGRTEAFF. DNA for the CDR3: TGTGCCAGCAGTGCTGGGGCCGGGAGGACTGAAGCTTTCTTT.

The gene calls are TRBV7-9 and TRBJ2-3; the D gene is possibly TRBD2 (5 bases). The CDR3 spans 14 residues. Germline V gene sequence: CDR1 SEHNR, CDR2 FQNEAQ (reference sequence). V dropped 8 bases and J dropped 0 bases, with 12 bases sitting between them. CDR3 amino acids: CASAVGASTDTQYF. The CDR3 DNA reads TGTGCCAGCGCTGTGGGAGCTAGCACAGATACGCAGTATTTT.

CDR3 sequence reads: CASSALRTGNYGYTF. CDR3 coding DNA: TGTGCCAGCAGTGCCTTACGAACAGGGAACTATGGCTACACCTTC. The V call is TRBV6-1, the J call TRBJ1-2, with D possibly matching TRBD1 (6 bases). This CDR3 contains 15 residues. From germline, CDR1 is MNHNS and CDR2 SASEGT. V lost 4 bases and J lost 2, with 14 bases in between.

The chain is built from TRBV5-5 and TRBJ1-1, with 9 bases aligning to TRBD1. Germline CDR1 reads SGHKS; CDR2 reads YYEKEE (reference sequence). Trimming took 6 bases from V and 11 from J; bases not matched to a gene: 14. CDR3 length equals 14 residues. In DNA, the CDR3 is TGTGCCAGCACCGGGGGACAGGGCCTATTGGGGGCTTTCTTT. It specifies CASTGGQGLLGAFF.

The rearrangement uses TRBV19 and TRBJ1-3, with D possibly being TRBD1 (6 bases). The germline gives CDR1 LNHDA, CDR2 SQIVND (reference sequence). V lost 5 bases and J 0 bases, leaving 8 bases between the germline ends. The CDR3 is 14 amino acids. This CDR3 reads CASSRQVSGNTIYF. As DNA, the CDR3 is TGTGCCAGTAGTCGACAGGTCTCTGGAAACACCATATATTTT. The full variable domain, in which reference TRBV19 and TRBJ1-3 provide the parts outside the CDR3, is DGGITQSPKYLFRKEGQNVTLSCEQNLNHDAMYWYRQDPGQGLRLIYYSQIVNDFQKGDIAEGYSVSREKKESFPLTVTSAQKNPTAFYLCASSRQVSGNTIYFGEGSWLTVV.

The chain joins TRBV7-2 to TRBJ1-1; the D is unclear. The CDR3 contains 14 residues. V lost 3 bases to trimming and J lost 0 bases, with 8 bases between them. In germline, CDR1 is SGHTA, CDR2 FQGNSA. The CDR3: CASSFRGMNTEAFF. CDR3 nucleotide sequence: TGTGCCAGCAGCTTCCGCGGGATGAACACTGAAGCTTTCTTT. The full variable domain, completed using reference TRBV7-2 and TRBJ1-1, is GAGVSQSPSNKVTEKGKDVELRCDPISGHTALYWYRQSLGQGLEFLIYFQGNSAPDKSGLPSDRFSAERTGGSVSTLTIQRTQQEDSAVYLCASSFRGMNTEAFFGQGTRLTVV.